Below are 21 T cell receptor beta chains sequenced from a single sample in a study of cytomegalovirus exposure and HLA in healthy donors (dated by TCRdb to between 2016 and 2019). To prepare the library, the immunoSEQ multiplex PCR assay was applied. For the multiplex PCR, a mixture combining 60 forward primers for TCR Vbeta segments and 13 reverse primers for TCR Jbeta segments was used. As stored in TCRdb, this immuneACCESS dataset retains in-frame rearrangements with V and J assigned. A fraction of the clones does not appear; measured against another copy, unresolved V genes explain less than half of the discrepancy, and the remainder lacks a known reason. The sample table gives around 77,000 clones. The top ten clones comprise roughly 15% of the sample. Sequencing was carried out using PBMCs. The receptors shown here come from a man over 45 in good health and CMV-seropositive.

V usage is TRBV5-1 and J usage is TRBJ1-5, with D unresolved. Germline loops: CDR1 SGHRS, CDR2 YFSETQ. With 0 bases removed from V and 6 bases from J, the gap between germline ends came to 7 bases. This CDR3 comprises 13 residues. CDR3 in DNA: TGCGCCAGCAGCTTGGCAGGAATTCAGCCCCAGCATTTT. The encoded protein is CASSLAGIQPQHF. Supplemented by reference TRBV5-1 and TRBJ1-5, the full variable domain reads KAGVTQTPRYLIKTRGQQVTLSCSPISGHRSVSWYQQTPGQGLQFLFEYFSETQRNKGNFPGRFSGRQFSNSRSEMNVSTLELGDSALYLCASSLAGIQPQHFGDGTRLSIL.

The genes are TRBV7-9 and TRBJ1-3; possibly TRBD1 for D (6 bases). Looked up from germline, CDR1 is SEHNR and CDR2 is FQNEAQ (reference sequence). The CDR3 is made up of 15 amino acids. The V end was cut by 5 bases, the J end by 1 base, with 12 bases between. CDR3: CASSPGEGSGNTIYF. In DNA form, the CDR3 reads TGTGCCAGCAGCCCAGGGGAAGGGTCTGGAAACACCATATATTTT.

The chain recombines TRBV5-1 with TRBJ1-2, with D uncertain. The CDR3 extends over 13 amino acids. From germline, CDR1 is SGHRS and CDR2 YFSETQ. The V end was cut by 2 bases, the J end by 2 bases, with 7 bases between. CDR3 sequence: CASSFAVNYGYTF. The CDR3 coding sequence is TGCGCCAGCAGCTTTGCAGTCAACTATGGCTACACCTTC.

This rearrangement joins TRBV7-7 to TRBJ1-4, with no clear D. V lost 5 bases, J lost 7 bases, and 20 bases lay in between. Per the germline V gene, CDR1 is SSHAT and CDR2 is FNYEAQ (reference sequence). The CDR3 spans 16 residues. CDR3 residues: CASSLGGPTEGEKLFF. The CDR3 nucleotides read TGTGCCAGCAGCCTAGGAGGGCCTACCGAAGGTGAAAAACTGTTTTTT. The full variable domain, with the rest looked up from reference TRBV7-7 and TRBJ1-4, is GAGVSQSPRYKVTKRGQDVTLRCDPISSHATLYWYQQALGQGPEFLTYFNYEAQPDKSGLPSDRFSAERPEGSISTLTIQRTEQRDSAMYRCASSLGGPTEGEKLFFGSGTQLSVL.

The chain combines TRBV5-1 with TRBJ2-2; 8 bases agree with TRBD1. Germline values: CDR1 SGHRS, CDR2 YFSETQ. The V segment lost 4 bases and the J segment 5 bases; nucleotides outside the gene matches: 7. The CDR3 contains 15 residues. The CDR3 DNA sequence: TGCGCCAGCAGCCCTAGGACAGGGTCGACCGGGGAGCTGTTTTTT. Its translation: CASSPRTGSTGELFF.

The chain recombines TRBV5-4 with TRBJ1-1; D is unclear. V was pared by 2 bases and J by 5 bases, with 10 bases between. The V gene's germline CDR1 is SGHNT and CDR2 YYREEE (reference sequence). CDR3 size: 13 residues. The CDR3 protein is CASSFLPGTEAFF. The CDR3 DNA follows: TGTGCCAGCAGCTTTCTACCGGGGACTGAAGCTTTCTTT.

This sequence joins TRBV7-9 and TRBJ1-5; D gene ambiguous. From germline, CDR1 is SEHNR and CDR2 FQNEAQ (reference sequence). CDR3 size: 12 residues. The V gene lost 5 bases and the J gene lost 4 bases, with 6 bases spanning the gap. The CDR3 sequence: CASSKSNQPQHF. DNA of the CDR3: TGTGCCAGCAGCAAATCTAATCAGCCCCAGCATTTT.

The V call is TRBV6-1, the J call TRBJ1-2; 9 bases match TRBD1. In germline, CDR1 is MNHNS, CDR2 SASEGT. The CDR3 is made up of 15 amino acids. V gave up 3 bases and J gave up 2 bases; unmatched junction bases: 4. CDR3: CASSEWTGENYGYTF. CDR3 in DNA: TGTGCCAGCAGTGAGTGGACAGGGGAAAACTATGGCTACACCTTC.

The chain is built from TRBV27 and TRBJ1-4; 7 bases agree with TRBD1. The CDR3 covers 17 residues. Per the germline V gene, CDR1 is MNHEY and CDR2 is SMNVEV (reference sequence). J was trimmed by 1 base and V by 1 base; bases with no gene match: 6. This chain's CDR3 is CASSLLSRGVTNEKLFF. Written as DNA, the CDR3 is TGTGCCAGCAGTTTATTATCCAGGGGGGTAACTAATGAAAAACTGTTTTTT. The full variable domain, in which reference TRBV27 and TRBJ1-4 provide the parts outside the CDR3, is EAQVTQNPRYLITVTGKKLTVTCSQNMNHEYMSWYRQDPGLGLRQIYYSMNVEVTDKGDVPEGYKVSRKEKRNFPLILESPSPNQTSLYFCASSLLSRGVTNEKLFFGSGTQLSVL.

The chain recombines TRBV7-3 with TRBJ2-3; TRBD1 is a possible D gene (5 bases). The V gene's germline CDR1 is SGHTA and CDR2 FQGTGA. The length of the CDR3 is 13 residues. Trimming pared 3 bases from V and 2 bases from J, leaving 6 bases between. CDR3 DNA: TGTGCCAGCAGCTTGGACAACACAGATACGCAGTATTTT. This gives the protein CASSLDNTDTQYF.

This rearrangement joins TRBV7-8 to TRBJ1-4; D remains unclear. V was cut by 0 bases and J by 6 bases, with 14 bases left in between. CDR1 is SGHVS, CDR2 FQNEAQ, per germline. This CDR3 has 16 amino acids. CDR3 sequence reads: CASSLARVPRDEKLFF. The CDR3 DNA sequence: TGTGCCAGCAGCTTAGCGAGAGTGCCCCGGGATGAAAAACTGTTTTTT.

The V gene is TRBV5-1, the J gene TRBJ1-5; D not certain. The CDR3 is 15 residues long. The V gene lost 1 base and the J gene lost 7 bases, with 15 bases spanning the gap. Germline CDR1 and CDR2: SGHRS and YFSETQ. As DNA, the CDR3 is TGCGCCAGCAGCTTGAACGGGGATCTCAGCCAGCCCCAGCATTTT. Its translation: CASSLNGDLSQPQHF.

CDR3 sequence: CASSPQTGRVTEAFF. The CDR3 nucleotides read TGTGCCAGTAGTCCACAGACAGGGAGAGTGACTGAAGCTTTCTTT. V and J are TRBV19 and TRBJ1-1; TRBD1 aligns across 7 bases. This CDR3 has 15 residues. V shed 5 bases and J 5 bases; nucleotides not matched to a gene: 11. In germline, CDR1 is LNHDA, CDR2 SQIVND (reference sequence).

Comments on this clone: The germline gene is not matched at one end of the junction; a read error may be the cause. CDR3 in DNA: TGTGCCAGCAGCTTGATAGCGGGCCGCACAAATACGCAGTATTTT. Protein sequence: CASSLIAGRTNTQYF. The J gene is TRBJ2-3, the V gene TRBV7-6; 7 bases agree with TRBD2. Germline CDR1 is SGHVS and CDR2 is FNYEAQ. This CDR3 is built from 15 residues. The variable domain in full, completed from reference TRBV7-6 and TRBJ2-3, reads GAGVSQSPRYKVTKRGQDVALRCDPISGHVSLYWYRQALGQGPEFLTYFNYEAQQDKSGLPNDRFSAERPEGSISTLTIQRTEQRDSAMYRCASSLIAGRTNTQYFGPGTRLTVL.

The J gene is TRBJ1-5, the V gene TRBV2; D unclear. The V end lost 2 bases, the J end lost 7 bases, and 9 bases lay between the germline ends. The CDR3 covers 13 residues. Germline assignment: CDR1 SNHLY and CDR2 FYNNEI. The CDR3 DNA is TGTGCCAGCAGTGAATCGGGGTGGCAGCCCCAGCATTTT. Translation: CASSESGWQPQHF. The variable domain in full, with the rest retrieved from reference TRBV2 and TRBJ1-5, is EPEVTQTPSHQVTQMGQEVILRCVPISNHLYFYWYRQILGQKVEFLVSFYNNEISEKSEIFDDQFSVERPDGSNFTLKIRSTKLEDSAMYFCASSESGWQPQHFGDGTRLSIL.

The chain carries TRBV6-6 and TRBJ2-4; the match to TRBD1 covers 9 bases. The trim removed 6 bases at V and 7 bases at J, leaving 7 bases unmatched. The germline V gene encodes CDR1 MNHNY and CDR2 SVGAGI (reference sequence). The CDR3 extends over 14 amino acids. CDR3 DNA sequence: TGTGCCAGCAGCCCCGGGACAGGGATGAACATTCAGTACTTC. Amino acid sequence: CASSPGTGMNIQYF.

Here the CDR3 DNA reads TGTGCCAGCAGCCCCTGGACAGGGGTGGATACGCAGTATTTT. This translates into CASSPWTGVDTQYF. This rearrangement joins TRBV11-2 to TRBJ2-3, with 9 bases aligning to TRBD1. The V and J ends lost 5 bases and 6 bases, in that order; junction bases with no gene match: 6. This CDR3 is built from 14 residues. Germline CDR1 is SGHAT and CDR2 is FQNNGV.

The chain uses TRBV7-9 and TRBJ2-2, with D maybe TRBD2 (5 bases). V was cut by 2 bases and J by 3 bases, with 7 bases left in between. CDR3 length equals 14 residues. Per the germline V gene, CDR1 is SEHNR and CDR2 is FQNEAQ (reference sequence). The CDR3 sequence is CASSLLEDTGELFF. The CDR3, as DNA: TGTGCCAGCAGCTTACTGGAGGACACCGGGGAGCTGTTTTTT.

The gene calls are TRBV10-1 and TRBJ1-1; D is ambiguous. The CDR3 has 13 amino acids. Per the germline V gene, CDR1 is WNHNN and CDR2 is SYGVQD (reference sequence). Trimming cost V 2 bases and J 6 bases, with 10 bases left between them. CDR3 loop: CASSEKVRSEAFF. DNA of the CDR3: TGCGCCAGCAGTGAGAAGGTCAGGTCTGAAGCTTTCTTT.

The chain recombines TRBV6-5 with TRBJ2-2; tentative D call: TRBD1 (6 bases). V was pared by 5 bases and J by 5 bases, with 6 bases between. The CDR3 is made up of 12 amino acids. The germline CDR1 and CDR2 sequences are MNHEY and SVGAGI. This chain's CDR3 is CASSRGTGELFF. CDR3 DNA: TGTGCCAGCAGTAGGGGGACCGGGGAGCTGTTTTTT.

This sequence joins TRBV7-9 and TRBJ1-1; 8 positions agree with TRBD1. Germline values: CDR1 SEHNR, CDR2 FQNEAQ (reference sequence). Trimming cost V 8 bases and J 3 bases; bases outside gene matches: 8. The CDR3 spans 14 residues. The CDR3 DNA sequence: TGTGCCAGCGACAGGGGCCCTGGGGACACTGAAGCTTTCTTT. As protein: CASDRGPGDTEAFF.